Listed here are 31 T cell receptor beta chains from one sample, sequenced in a study of neoadjuvant nivolumab and ipilimumab in lung cancer. The method was immunoSEQ multiplex PCR; TCRdb's version includes in-frame clones alone and lacks a portion of them. This table holds fewer than 4,500 clones, roughly 81% found once. The source was normal lung tissue adjacent to the tumor, collected after neoadjuvant nivolumab, alone or with ipilimumab, at or shortly before surgery. These receptors all stem from an adult with non-small cell lung cancer. Some clones in this sample may be carry-over from other donors' samples.

The V gene is TRBV11-1, the J gene TRBJ1-1, with 11 bases fitting TRBD1. The CDR3 covers 15 residues. Germline-derived CDR1 and CDR2 are SGHAT and FQDESV (reference sequence). The V segment lost 4 bases and the J segment 5 bases; nucleotides outside the gene matches: 6. CDR3 amino acids: CASSSGQGARTEAFF. As DNA, the CDR3 is TGTGCCAGCAGCTCCGGACAGGGGGCGCGAACTGAAGCTTTCTTT.

The chain couples TRBV7-2 to TRBJ2-2, with TRBD2 matching 7 bases. The CDR3 spans 15 residues. The V and J ends lost 5 bases and 4 bases, in that order; junction bases with no gene match: 7. Looked up from germline, CDR1 is SGHTA and CDR2 is FQGNSA. For the CDR3, the DNA is TGTGCCAGCAGCCCCTGGGACTACCCCACCGGGGAGCTGTTTTTT. Translating it yields CASSPWDYPTGELFF.

This clone turned up a few times. The chain uses TRBV7-8 and TRBJ2-7; D is unclear. CDR3 length equals 12 residues. Looked up from germline, CDR1 is SGHVS and CDR2 is FQNEAQ. The V end lost 4 bases, the J end lost 5 bases, and 9 bases lay between the germline ends. CDR3 sequence: CASSSPENEQYF. Here the CDR3 DNA reads TGTGCCAGCAGCTCCCCGGAAAACGAGCAGTACTTC. The whole variable domain, filled in from reference TRBV7-8 and TRBJ2-7, reads GAGVSQSPRYKVAKRGQDVALRCDPISGHVSLFWYQQALGQGPEFLTYFQNEAQLDKSGLPSDRFFAERPEGSVSTLKIQRTQQEDSAVYLCASSSPENEQYFGPGTRLTVT.

The V call is TRBV5-6, the J call TRBJ2-5; 8 positions match TRBD2. This CDR3 comprises 14 residues. The junction had 8 bases not matched to a gene; V was cut back by 1 base and J by 9 bases. Germline assignment: CDR1 SGHDT and CDR2 YYEEEE. CDR3 loop: CASSLIGTSLAQYF. The CDR3 bases are TGTGCCAGCAGCTTGATAGGGACTAGTTTGGCCCAGTACTTC.

The CDR3 DNA reads as TGTGCCAGCAGCGCTACCTACGAGCAGTACTTC. It specifies CASSATYEQYF. This rearrangement joins TRBV7-9 to TRBJ2-7; D gene uncertain. The CDR3 extends over 11 amino acids. Germline assignment: CDR1 SEHNR and CDR2 FQNEAQ (reference sequence). V was clipped by 5 bases and J by 2 bases, with 4 bases between them.

The V and J genes are TRBV28 and TRBJ2-1; TRBD2 matches at 10 bases. This CDR3 comprises 18 residues. Germline V gives CDR1 MDHEN, CDR2 SYDVKM. J lost 0 bases, V lost 8 bases, and 13 bases had no gene match. The CDR3 sequence: CASPPQELAGSSYNEQFF. In DNA form, the CDR3 reads TGTGCCAGCCCTCCCCAGGAACTAGCGGGAAGCTCCTACAATGAGCAGTTCTTC.

The CDR3 DNA is TGTGCCAGCAGCTTAGAACAGGGGCGTGCTTTCTTT. Translation: CASSLEQGRAFF. This chain connects TRBV11-3 to TRBJ1-1; 7 bases agree with TRBD1. From germline, CDR1 is SGHNT and CDR2 YENEEA. This CDR3 region has 12 residues. Trimming cost V 0 bases and J 11 bases; bases outside gene matches: 3.

The rearrangement joins TRBV5-1 to TRBJ2-1; 8 nucleotides match TRBD1. The germline V gene has CDR1 SGHRS and CDR2 YFSETQ. The CDR3 contains 15 residues. Germline trimming cut 0 bases from V and 8 bases from J; bases unmatched to any gene: 7. CDR3 loop: CASSLVQGAADEQFF. CDR3 bases: TGCGCCAGCAGCTTGGTGCAGGGGGCTGCGGATGAGCAGTTCTTC.

This rearrangement joins TRBV29-1 to TRBJ2-5; TRBD2 might be the D (6 bases). Germline V gene data show CDR1 as SQVTM and CDR2 as ANQGSEA. The V end was cut by 2 bases, the J end by 2 bases, with 12 bases between. The CDR3 loop spans 14 amino acids. The CDR3 DNA reads TGCAGCGTTGAAATGGCGGGACGACAAGAGACCCAGTACTTC. The encoded protein is CSVEMAGRQETQYF.

The chain uses TRBV11-3 and TRBJ2-1; D possibly matches TRBD1 or TRBD2 (6 bases each). Germline V gene sequence: CDR1 SGHNT, CDR2 YENEEA. Deletions cut 5 bases from V and 9 bases from J, with 11 bases between. CDR3 size: 12 residues. CDR3 loop: CASSRGGREQFF. The CDR3, as DNA: TGTGCCAGCAGCCGAGGGGGGCGTGAGCAGTTCTTC. Full variable domain (rest looked up from reference TRBV11-3 and TRBJ2-1): EAGVVQSPRYKIIEKKQPVAFWCNPISGHNTLYWYLQNLGQGPELLIRYENEEAVDDSQLPKDRFSAERLKGVDSTLKIQPAELGDSAVYLCASSRGGREQFFGPGTRLTVL.

The rearrangement joins TRBV7-2 to TRBJ1-1; tentative D call: TRBD1 (6 bases). The V end was cut by 1 base, the J end by 4 bases, with 13 bases between. The germline V gene encodes CDR1 SGHTA and CDR2 FQGNSA. CDR3 length: 15 amino acids. CDR3: CASSLGGGGSTEAFF. CDR3 sequence (DNA): TGTGCCAGCAGCTTAGGTGGAGGGGGGAGCACTGAAGCTTTCTTT.

The chain carries TRBV12-5 and TRBJ1-4; 9 nucleotides match TRBD1. The CDR3 extends over 15 amino acids. J was trimmed by 5 bases and V by 2 bases; bases with no gene match: 3. Germline V gene lookup returns CDR1 LGHNT and CDR2 FRNRAP. DNA for the CDR3: TGTGCTAGTGGTTTGTGGACAGGGGACAATGAAAAACTGTTTTTT. Residues: CASGLWTGDNEKLFF.

The chain employs TRBV5-1 and TRBJ2-3; 9 bases fit TRBD2. The length of the CDR3 is 16 residues. Per the germline V gene, CDR1 is SGHRS and CDR2 is YFSETQ. V lost 0 bases and J lost 1; bases outside the gene matches: 3. The CDR3 nucleotides are TGCGCCAGCAGCTTGGAGTCTAGCGGGGGCACAGATACGCAGTATTTT. This sequence encodes CASSLESSGGTDTQYF. The full variable domain, with the rest looked up from reference TRBV5-1 and TRBJ2-3, is KAGVTQTPRYLIKTRGQQVTLSCSPISGHRSVSWYQQTPGQGLQFLFEYFSETQRNKGNFPGRFSGRQFSNSRSEMNVSTLELGDSALYLCASSLESSGGTDTQYFGPGTRLTVL.

For the CDR3, the DNA is TGTGCCAGCAGCCCGGGGGCTCCGAATTCACCCCTCCACTTT. Amino acid sequence: CASSPGAPNSPLHF. The chain uses TRBV13 and TRBJ1-6; tentative D call: TRBD1 (6 bases). This CDR3 has 14 amino acids. The V gene's germline CDR1 is PRHDT and CDR2 FYEKMQ (reference sequence). With 5 bases removed from V and 7 bases from J, the gap between germline ends came to 12 bases.

The chain couples TRBV4-3 to TRBJ2-3; 10 bases match TRBD2. Germline V gene sequence: CDR1 LGHNA, CDR2 YSLEER. Trimming removed 0 bases from V and 3 bases from J; junction bases left unmatched: 12. The CDR3 extends over 19 amino acids. CDR3 amino acids: CASSQDFEASGGGTDTQYF. As DNA, the CDR3 is TGCGCCAGCAGCCAAGATTTTGAGGCTAGCGGGGGTGGGACAGATACGCAGTATTTT.

This clone appeared a few times. The gene calls are TRBV4-1 and TRBJ2-1; the D gene is possibly TRBD2 (6 bases). This CDR3 spans 18 amino acids. V lost 4 bases to trimming and J lost 0 bases, with 19 bases between them. The germline V gene encodes CDR1 MGHRA and CDR2 YSYEKL. The CDR3, as DNA: TGCGCCAGCAGCCCGGAGGGCAGGCGACAGAGCTCCTACAATGAGCAGTTCTTC. It specifies CASSPEGRRQSSYNEQFF.

The rearrangement joins TRBV27 to TRBJ1-2, with TRBD1 matching over 8 bases. The junction had 3 bases not matched to a gene; V was cut back by 5 bases and J by 7 bases. This CDR3 has 12 amino acids. Germline V gene lookup returns CDR1 MNHEY and CDR2 SMNVEV (reference sequence). DNA of the CDR3: TGTGCCAGCAGTCCCGACAGGGGTGGCTACACCTTC. Encoded protein: CASSPDRGGYTF.

This clone has just a few counts. The chain is built from TRBV5-1 and TRBJ2-3; weak D call: TRBD2 (5 bases). CDR3 length: 14 residues. V was clipped by 1 base and J by 6 bases, with 12 bases between them. Per the germline V gene, CDR1 is SGHRS and CDR2 is YFSETQ. This chain's CDR3 is CASSLSGEGDTQYF. CDR3 bases: TGCGCCAGCAGCTTGTCCGGGGAAGGTGATACGCAGTATTTT.

In this sample, this clone turned up once. This chain links TRBV18 with TRBJ2-5; D remains ambiguous. Per germline, CDR1 KGHSH and CDR2 LQKENI. Trimming pared 7 bases from V and 4 bases from J, leaving 13 bases between. This CDR3 spans 13 amino acids. CDR3 DNA: TGTGCCAGCTTACGCGATGTAAGAGAGACCCAGTACTTC. This translates into CASLRDVRETQYF.

The chain recombines TRBV30 with TRBJ2-1, with D possibly TRBD1 on 5 matching bases. The germline V and J ends were trimmed by 0 bases and 4 bases, with 7 bases remaining between them. In germline, CDR1 is GTSNPN, CDR2 SVGIG (reference sequence). The CDR3 covers 13 residues. The DNA for the CDR3 is TGTGCCTGGAGTGTAGGGGAATACAATGAGCAGTTCTTC. Amino acids: CAWSVGEYNEQFF.

The rearrangement uses TRBV7-6 and TRBJ1-2, with TRBD1 matching over 8 bases. Germline loops: CDR1 SGHVS, CDR2 FNYEAQ. This CDR3 region has 13 residues. Losses at the gene ends were 5 bases for V and 4 bases for J; bases not matched to a gene: 3. The CDR3 loop is CASSQQGGYGYTF. For the CDR3, the DNA is TGTGCCAGCAGCCAACAGGGGGGCTATGGCTACACCTTC.

The chain joins TRBV15 to TRBJ2-7; 14 bases are a match to TRBD2. In germline, CDR1 is LNHNV, CDR2 YYDKDF (reference sequence). This CDR3 region has 18 residues. The J segment lost 3 bases and the V segment lost 0 bases, leaving 7 bases of the junction unmatched. CDR3 sequence reads: CATSRDFGLAGGSYEQYF. The DNA for the CDR3 is TGTGCCACCAGCAGAGATTTTGGACTAGCGGGAGGTAGCTACGAGCAGTACTTC.

V gene TRBV15 combines with J gene TRBJ1-4, with a weak D call TRBD1 (5 bases). V was shortened by 1 base and J by 0 bases, with 21 bases between the two germline ends. The germline V gene encodes CDR1 LNHNV and CDR2 YYDKDF (reference sequence). The CDR3 loop spans 20 amino acids. This CDR3 reads CATSRAGGTVYSSTNEKLFF. In nucleotides, the CDR3 is TGTGCCACCAGCAGAGCGGGGGGAACAGTTTACTCTTCAACTAATGAAAAACTGTTTTTT. The full variable domain, rest sourced from reference TRBV15 and TRBJ1-4, is DAMVIQNPRYQVTQFGKPVTLSCSQTLNHNVMYWYQQKSSQAPKLLFHYYDKDFNNEADTPDNFQSRRPNTSFCFLDIRSPGLGDTAMYLCATSRAGGTVYSSTNEKLFFGSGTQLSVL.

This chain joins TRBV27 and TRBJ2-1; 8 bases align to TRBD1. CDR1 is MNHEY, CDR2 SMNVEV, per germline (reference sequence). This CDR3 comprises 17 residues. V lost 6 bases to trimming and J lost 4 bases; unmatched junction nucleotides: 14. The CDR3 sequence: CASSRGQGIIGYNEQFF. In nucleotides, the CDR3 is TGTGCCAGCAGCCGAGGACAGGGAATAATAGGTTACAATGAGCAGTTCTTC.

The chain links TRBV10-3 to TRBJ1-4; maybe TRBD1 (6 bases). Germline V gene data show CDR1 as ENHRY and CDR2 as SYGVKD. The CDR3 loop spans 14 amino acids. V was cut by 3 bases and J by 5 bases, with 10 bases left in between. CDR3 residues: CAISDQTGNEKLFF. The CDR3 DNA reads TGTGCCATCAGTGATCAGACAGGCAATGAAAAACTGTTTTTT.

This chain joins TRBV4-2 and TRBJ1-4; 7 bases map to TRBD1. The V gene's germline CDR1 is LGHNA and CDR2 YNFKEQ. This CDR3 is 13 amino acids long. Trimming cost V 8 bases and J 6 bases; bases outside gene matches: 6. CDR3: CASQGTVYEKLFF. As DNA, the CDR3 is TGTGCCAGCCAGGGGACAGTTTATGAAAAACTGTTTTTT.

The rearrangement links TRBV9 to TRBJ2-7; 11 nucleotides match TRBD1. Unmatched junction bases numbered 8, after V lost 4 bases and J lost 5 bases. The CDR3 has 15 residues. Germline CDR1 and CDR2: SGDLS and YYNGEE. The CDR3 loop is CASSSGQGAFHEQYF. CDR3 nucleotides: TGTGCCAGCAGCTCAGGACAGGGGGCGTTCCACGAGCAGTACTTC.

The rearrangement links TRBV7-2 to TRBJ2-7, with 12 bases aligning to TRBD2. V shed 6 bases, J shed 1 base, and the junction held 4 bases outside the gene matches. Germline V lookup: CDR1 SGHTA, CDR2 FQGNSA. This CDR3 spans 15 amino acids. The CDR3 bases are TGTGCCAGCAGATCCGGACTAGCGGGATCCTACGAGCAGTACTTC. This sequence encodes CASRSGLAGSYEQYF.

The chain combines TRBV5-4 with TRBJ2-3; D tentatively reads TRBD1 or TRBD2 (6 bases each). V lost 5 bases and J 9 bases, leaving 16 bases between the germline ends. The length of the CDR3 is 13 residues. CDR1 is SGHNT and CDR2 is YYREEE in the germline V gene (reference sequence). This chain's CDR3 is CASRSGQSGTQYF. CDR3 nucleotides: TGTGCCAGCAGATCTGGACAGAGCGGGACGCAGTATTTT.

The chain joins TRBV25-1 to TRBJ2-3; D uncertain. From germline, CDR1 is MGHDK and CDR2 SYGVNS. Between the trimmed V and J ends, which lost 4 bases and 10 bases, there was a span of 12 bases. There are 12 residues in the CDR3. The CDR3: CASSGAPKSQYF. The CDR3 DNA follows: TGTGCCAGCAGTGGTGCCCCGAAGTCGCAGTATTTT.

The chain links TRBV11-2 to TRBJ2-1; tentative D call: TRBD2 (6 bases). The CDR3 runs 17 residues. Germline V gene data show CDR1 as SGHAT and CDR2 as FQNNGV. V dropped 1 base and J dropped 0 bases, with 13 bases sitting between them. The CDR3 DNA sequence: TGTGCCAGCAGCTTAGGCGGGGATGACGCCTCCTACAATGAGCAGTTCTTC. This translates into CASSLGGDDASYNEQFF.